This T cell receptor beta chain was profiled in a study of post-analysis software for immune sequencing data. For this clonotype: The antigen remains undetermined.

Incorporated into the TCR beta cDNA libraries were unique molecular identifiers, which served to reduce PCR and sequencing biases. TCRdb called the PCR reads again in MiXCR, with one record for every CDR3 protein. The sample includes hundreds of thousands of distinct CDR3 sequences, 25% to 30% of them seen just once. The V gene end was trimmed by 2 bases and the J gene end by 2 bases; junction bases not matched to a gene: 4. Germline assignment: CDR1 DFQATT and CDR2 SNEGSKA (reference sequence). This CDR3 spans 14 amino acids. Study conclusions and caveats: Controls had lower frequencies than patients of a handful of TRBV segments, which included TRBV5-6, TRBV5-1 and TRBV20-1.

Source material: blood. This receptor was obtained from a girl under 18 with multiple sclerosis. This rearrangement joins TRBV20-1 to TRBJ2-7; TRBD1 agrees at 9 bases. Here the CDR3 reads CSARTGTGTYEQYF. The CDR3 bases are TGCAGTGCTAGAACCGGGACAGGGACCTACGAGCAGTACTTC.